This TCR beta chain was sequenced during a study of blood T cell repertoires in COVID-19 (dated by TCRdb to 2020 to 2021). Broadly, across the study: The collaborator samples originated in the United States, Italy and Spain and spanned the acute and convalescent phases of COVID-19. The material from the prospective study consisted of cDNA or gDNA derived from T cells, B-cell-depleted T cells, or PBMCs. Subjects who had been exposed to COVID-19, were actively infected with it, or had recovered from it provided the deeply sampled blood TCRbeta repertoires that made up the dataset. The repertoires were released in a freely available public database intended as a resource for research on the immune response to SARS-CoV-2. The samples were drawn from two sources: the first 160 participants of the ongoing ImmuneRACE study, and 1,254 subjects contributed by 6 global collaborators. The sample metadata nearly always contained a de-identified subject ID, COVID-19 status, age in years and sex. Where available, HLA class I and class II types were taken from metadata supplied by the sample provider and were not determined by assay-based typing.

The immunoSEQ Assay, a bias-controlled multiplex PCR, was used to amplify TCRbeta CDR3 regions from genomic DNA. The source study handled its data this way. Nucleated cell counts per sample were estimated from amplification of reference gene primers within the assay. Sequence reads were collapsed and filtered to measure the absolute abundance of every unique TCRbeta CDR3 rearrangement. For each sample, productive Simpson clonality was calculated as the square root of Simpson's diversity index over productive rearrangements. Here the immuneACCESS table is served through TCRdb, limited to in-frame sequences with V and J called. Missing clones are a known gap in these copies; in checked studies unresolved V genes cover under half, and the rest lacks a known reason. V and J calls plus clone size are reproduced from that table; the DNA served to infer D and trimming. The sample table lists under 200,000 clones, more than 75% of them with a count of one. Roughly 5.9% of the sample is held by the ten biggest clonotypes.

Details on this clone: Its antigen is still unknown. Per-base qualities were not stored, and no clone one base away is much larger.

Via the germline V gene, CDR1 is ENHRY and CDR2 SYGVKD. Relative to germline, V is missing 7 bases and J is missing 3 bases, with 7 bases of the junction outside any gene match. Inclusive of the bounding cysteine and phenylalanine, the CDR3 is 14 residues long. Only the CDR3 portion is preserved as DNA: 42 bases, with reading frame beginning at the first base. Overall study results and their limits: Clinical and demographic metadata were provided uncurated, with the amount varying by source and participant.

Participants in the prospective study were enrolled through a virtual design, were aged about 18 to 89 years, and lived in about 25 United States geographic areas. In the prospective study, participants were assigned to cohorts based on the clinical history participants reported in a screening survey and a study questionnaire. In the prospective study, mobile phlebotomists collected whole blood, serum and a nasopharyngeal or oropharyngeal swab from each participant. Additional blood draws and questionnaires over an approximately 2-month period could optionally be provided by prospective study participants. Blood samples from the prospective study were shipped frozen or at room temperature prior to DNA extraction.

The sequence derives from a man between 35 and 55 years old with acute COVID-19. The rearranged chain carries TRBV10-3 and TRBJ2-7; a stretch of 9 junction bases matches TRBD2. Sequenced sample: PBMCs or T cells enriched from blood (not recorded which). Here is the DNA: TGTGCCATCACACCTAGCGGGGAACGCTACGAGCAGTACTTC. Translation gives CAITPSGERYEQYF.